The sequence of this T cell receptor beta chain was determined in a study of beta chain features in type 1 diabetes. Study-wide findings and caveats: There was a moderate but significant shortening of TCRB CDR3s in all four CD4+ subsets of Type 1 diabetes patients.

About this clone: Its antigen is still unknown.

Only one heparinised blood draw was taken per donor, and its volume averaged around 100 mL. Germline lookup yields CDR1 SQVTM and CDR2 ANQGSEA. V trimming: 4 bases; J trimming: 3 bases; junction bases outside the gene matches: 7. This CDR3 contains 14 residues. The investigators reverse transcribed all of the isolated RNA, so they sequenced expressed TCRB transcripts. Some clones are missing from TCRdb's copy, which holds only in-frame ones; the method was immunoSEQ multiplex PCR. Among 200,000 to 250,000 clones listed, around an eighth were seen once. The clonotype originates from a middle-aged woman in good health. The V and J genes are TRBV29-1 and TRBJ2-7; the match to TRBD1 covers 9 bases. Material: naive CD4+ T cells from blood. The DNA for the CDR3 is TGCAGCGTTGGAGGACAGGGGTCACGCTACGAGCAGTACTTC. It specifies CSVGGQGSRYEQYF.